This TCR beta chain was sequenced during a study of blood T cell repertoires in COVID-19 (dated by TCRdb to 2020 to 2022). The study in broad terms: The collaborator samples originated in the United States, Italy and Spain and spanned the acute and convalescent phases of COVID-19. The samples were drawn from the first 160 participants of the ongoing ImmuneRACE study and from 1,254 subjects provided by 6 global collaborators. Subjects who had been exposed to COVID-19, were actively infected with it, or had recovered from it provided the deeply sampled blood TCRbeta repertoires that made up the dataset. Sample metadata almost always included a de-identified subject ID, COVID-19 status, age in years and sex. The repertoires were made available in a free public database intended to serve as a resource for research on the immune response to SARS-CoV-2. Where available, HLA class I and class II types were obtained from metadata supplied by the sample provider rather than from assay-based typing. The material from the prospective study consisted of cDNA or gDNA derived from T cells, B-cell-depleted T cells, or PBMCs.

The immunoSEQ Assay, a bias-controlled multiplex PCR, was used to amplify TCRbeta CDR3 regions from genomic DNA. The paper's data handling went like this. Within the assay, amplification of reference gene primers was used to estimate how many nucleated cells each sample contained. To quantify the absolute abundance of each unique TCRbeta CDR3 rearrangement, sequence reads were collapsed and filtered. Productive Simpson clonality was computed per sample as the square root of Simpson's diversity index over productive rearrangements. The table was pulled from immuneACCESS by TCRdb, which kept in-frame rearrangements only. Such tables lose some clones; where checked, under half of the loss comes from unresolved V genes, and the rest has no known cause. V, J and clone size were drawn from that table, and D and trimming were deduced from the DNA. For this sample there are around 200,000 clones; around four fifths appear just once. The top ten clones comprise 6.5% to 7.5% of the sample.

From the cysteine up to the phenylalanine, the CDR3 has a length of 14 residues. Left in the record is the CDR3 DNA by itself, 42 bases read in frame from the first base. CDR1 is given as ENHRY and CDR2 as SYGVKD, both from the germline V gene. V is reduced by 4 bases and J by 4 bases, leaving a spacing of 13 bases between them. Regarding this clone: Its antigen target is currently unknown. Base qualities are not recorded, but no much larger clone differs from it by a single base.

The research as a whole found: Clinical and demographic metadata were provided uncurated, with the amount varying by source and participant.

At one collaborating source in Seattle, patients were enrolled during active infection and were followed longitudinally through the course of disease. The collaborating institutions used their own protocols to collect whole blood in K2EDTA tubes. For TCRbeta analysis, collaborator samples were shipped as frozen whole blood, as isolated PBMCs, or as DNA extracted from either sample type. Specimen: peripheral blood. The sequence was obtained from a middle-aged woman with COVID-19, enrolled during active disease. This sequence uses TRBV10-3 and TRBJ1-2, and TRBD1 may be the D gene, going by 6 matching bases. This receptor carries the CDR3 CAISGPGGPYGYTF. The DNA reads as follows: TGTGCCATCAGTGGGCCGGGGGGCCCCTATGGCTACACCTTC.